A selection of T cell receptor beta chains follows, all from one sample in a study of T cell repertoires in ileal Crohn's disease. Sequencing was performed with immunoSEQ multiplex PCR; in TCRdb, only in-frame clones are kept and a portion is missing. Here the sample spans under 7,500 clones, approximately 95% being singletons. The sample comprised ileal tissue. The receptors were gathered from an adult with Crohn's disease. Each CDR3 is given with its conserved first and last residue. D genes are given only for firm matches. For some rows the clone size is stated as once, few or many, or as a class when expanded; others skip it.

j_gene	abundance	d_gene	v_gene	CDR3nt	CDR3aa
TRBJ1-2	-	-	TRBV2	TGTGCCAGCAGTGACGCTGGGACACTCCGGGGCTATGGCTACACCTTC	CASSDAGTLRGYGYTF
TRBJ2-1	-	TRBD1	TRBV6-5	TGTGCCAGCAGTTTGCGCTCGGACAGGGACAATGAGCAGTTCTTC	CASSLRSDRDNEQFF
TRBJ1-5	-	-	TRBV5-1	TGCGCCAGCAGTTTCCAGGGCAATCAGCCCCAGCATTTT	CASSFQGNQPQHF
TRBJ1-2	-	TRBD1	TRBV28	TGTGCCAGCAGGGCAAGGGACAGGGTGTATGGCTACACCTTC	CASRARDRVYGYTF
TRBJ2-6	-	-	TRBV5-1	TGCGCCAGCAGCTTGGGGGACAACGGGCGGGCCAACGTCCTGACTTTC	CASSLGDNGRANVLTF
TRBJ2-3	-	TRBD1	TRBV2	TGTGCCAGTACTACAGGGGCCAGCACAGATACGCAGTATTTT	CASTTGASTDTQYF
TRBJ2-7	-	TRBD1	TRBV2	TGTGCCAGCAGGAGGGACAGCTACGAGCAGTACTTC	CASRRDSYEQYF
TRBJ1-5	-	-	TRBV7-2	TGTGCCAGCAGCTTAGTTGGGGGCAAGCCCCAGCATTTT	CASSLVGGKPQHF
TRBJ1-1	-	TRBD1	TRBV5-1	TGCGCCAGCAGCCTGACAGGGCCGGTCGGAGCTTTCTTT	CASSLTGPVGAFF
TRBJ2-3	-	-	TRBV10-3	TGTGCCATCAGTGAGGCAGTAGGCGGGGAAGATACGCAGTATTTT	CAISEAVGGEDTQYF
TRBJ2-4	-	-	TRBV4-3	TGCGCCAGCAGCCAAGATGTTTCAGGTGTAGCCAAAAACATTCAGTACTTC	CASSQDVSGVAKNIQYF
TRBJ2-7	-	-	TRBV5-4	TGTGCCAGCAGCTTGGCGCGGGTACCCTCGGGCGAGCAGTACTTC	CASSLARVPSGEQYF
TRBJ2-1	-	TRBD2	TRBV11-2	TGTGCCAGCAGGCGGGCCAGCGGGGGGTTCAATGAGCAGTTCTTC	CASRRASGGFNEQFF
TRBJ1-6	-	TRBD1	TRBV28	TGTGCCAGCAGTAAAAGACAGGGTGGCACCTATAATTCACCCCTCCACTTT	CASSKRQGGTYNSPLHF
TRBJ1-2	once	-	TRBV7-2	TGTGCCAGCAGCCCCCCGGGACAAAACAGCTATGGCTACACCTTC	CASSPPGQNSYGYTF
TRBJ2-7	-	TRBD1	TRBV11-3	TGTGCCAGCAGCCTAACAGGGGGCTCCTACGAGCAGTACTTC	CASSLTGGSYEQYF
TRBJ2-4	-	-	TRBV19	TGTGCCAGTAGTACGGACATGCTGGTTATTCAGTACTTC	CASSTDMLVIQYF
TRBJ1-6	-	-	TRBV11-2	TGTGCCAGCAGCAGAGAGGGAGGTTGGAATTCACCCCTCCACTTT	CASSREGGWNSPLHF
TRBJ1-1	-	-	TRBV5-4	TGTGCCAGCAGCTCCCTTAACTTGGACAGGAACACTGAAGCTTTCTTT	CASSSLNLDRNTEAFF
TRBJ1-6	-	TRBD1	TRBV5-1	TGCGCCAGCAGCCCGGGACAGCATTCACCCCTCCACTTT	CASSPGQHSPLHF
TRBJ1-5	-	-	TRBV2	TGTGCCAGCAGTCAAGAAGGGGCGAGGATTAATCAGCCCCAGCATTTT	CASSQEGARINQPQHF
TRBJ2-7	-	TRBD1	TRBV2	TGTGCCAGCAGGGGGACAGTCTCCTACGAGCAGTACTTC	CASRGTVSYEQYF
TRBJ1-2	-	-	TRBV7-9	TGTGCCAGCAGCTTATTGGGGGGGAACTATGGCTACACCTTC	CASSLLGGNYGYTF
TRBJ2-7	-	-	TRBV5-4	TGTGCCAGCAGCTTGGGCTCAGCACAGGGCTACGAGCAGTACTTC	CASSLGSAQGYEQYF
TRBJ2-1	-	TRBD2	TRBV10-2	TGCGCCAGCAGCGTCGGGGGGACTGCCTCCTACAATGAGCAGTTCTTC	CASSVGGTASYNEQFF
TRBJ1-2	-	-	TRBV29-1	TGCAGCGTTTCGGGTAATGGCTACACCTTC	CSVSGNGYTF
TRBJ2-1	few	-	TRBV15	TGTGCCACCAGCAGCGGGGGGCCTTCGGTCAATGAGCAGTTCTTC	CATSSGGPSVNEQFF
TRBJ1-5	-	TRBD1	TRBV7-8	TGTGCCAGCGGGTTCAGGGGGCCCAATCAGCCCCAGCATTTT	CASGFRGPNQPQHF
TRBJ2-7	-	TRBD2	TRBV2	TGTGCCAGCAGTGAAAATGGCGGGGGGGGGAACGAGCAGTACTTC	CASSENGGGGNEQYF
TRBJ2-2	-	TRBD2	TRBV9	TGTGCCAGCAGCGCGGCGGGGAGGGACACCGGGGAGCTGTTTTTT	CASSAAGRDTGELFF
TRBJ2-5	once	TRBD2	TRBV7-2	TGTGCCAGCAGGATCACGGGACTAGCGGAAGAGACCCAGTACTTC	CASRITGLAEETQYF
TRBJ2-7	-	TRBD1	TRBV5-1	TGCGCCAGCAGCTTACAGGGGGTTTACGACGAGCAGTACTTC	CASSLQGVYDEQYF
TRBJ1-4	-	-	TRBV19	TGTGCCAGTAGTATGAGAGATACTAATGAAAAACTGTTTTTT	CASSMRDTNEKLFF
TRBJ1-6	-	TRBD1	TRBV10-2	TGCGCCAGCAGTCCCGGACAGGGTCAATCACCCCTCCACTTT	CASSPGQGQSPLHF
TRBJ1-2	-	TRBD1	TRBV19	TGTGCCAGTAGTATCCTGGGACAGCTGGTGTATGGCTACACCTTC	CASSILGQLVYGYTF
TRBJ2-5	-	-	TRBV2	TGTGCCAGCAGCAGGGGGAGGCGGGTGGTGGAGACCCAGTACTTC	CASSRGRRVVETQYF
TRBJ2-1	-	-	TRBV2	TGTGCCAGCAGGAAGGGGCAAAGCTCCTACAATGAGCAGTTCTTC	CASRKGQSSYNEQFF
TRBJ2-5	-	-	TRBV15	TGTGCCACCAGCAGAGATCGGGAGACCCAGTACTTC	CATSRDRETQYF
TRBJ2-3	-	TRBD1	TRBV7-8	TGTGCCAGCAGCCCTTTAGGGACAGGGGGCAGTACGCAGTATTTT	CASSPLGTGGSTQYF
TRBJ1-1	-	-	TRBV18	TGTGCCAGCTCACCTGGGGCAGAGAACACTGAAGCTTTCTTT	CASSPGAENTEAFF
TRBJ1-2	-	-	TRBV15	TGTGCCACCAGCAGAGAGGCAGGGTGGAACTATGGCTACACCTTC	CATSREAGWNYGYTF
TRBJ1-4	-	TRBD1	TRBV9	TGTGCCAGCAGCGCGGACAGGGGTAGAGAAAAACTGTTTTTT	CASSADRGREKLFF
TRBJ2-2	-	TRBD2	TRBV7-2	TGTGCCAGCAGCCCTAGACTAGCGGGGATCGCCGGGGAGCTGTTTTTT	CASSPRLAGIAGELFF
TRBJ1-5	-	-	TRBV11-3	TGTGCCAGCAGCTTAGTATGGACCCGGACAGTCGGCAATCAGCCCCAGCATTTT	CASSLVWTRTVGNQPQHF
TRBJ1-2	few	TRBD1	TRBV7-2	TGTGCCAGCAGCTCGGGGGACAGGAGAAGGGGCTACACCTTC	CASSSGDRRRGYTF
TRBJ2-2	-	-	TRBV5-1	TGCGCCAGCAGCTTGGCCGAGTTCGGCGGGGAGCTGTTTTTT	CASSLAEFGGELFF
TRBJ1-5	-	-	TRBV6-7	TGTGCCAGCAGTGCATGGGGGGGTTGGAGCAATCAGCCCCAGCATTTT	CASSAWGGWSNQPQHF
TRBJ2-2	-	-	TRBV7-2	TGTGCCAGCAGCTCGGGAATCGGAGCCGGGGAGCTGTTTTTT	CASSSGIGAGELFF
TRBJ2-7	-	TRBD2	TRBV4-2	TGTGCCAGCAGCCAAGAAGCTAGCGGGGGGGCCAAATCTCCGTACTTC	CASSQEASGGAKSPYF
TRBJ1-3	-	TRBD1	TRBV9	TGTGCCAGCAGCATAAGCGAGGGGGCGAGTGGAAACACCATATATTTT	CASSISEGASGNTIYF
TRBJ2-3	few	TRBD2	TRBV5-1	TGCGCCAGCAGCTCCCTAGCGGGGGTACAAGATACGCAGTATTTT	CASSSLAGVQDTQYF
TRBJ2-2	-	TRBD1	TRBV7-2	TGTGCCAGCAGCCAGGGACAGGGGAACACCGGGGAGCTGTTTTTT	CASSQGQGNTGELFF
TRBJ2-1	-	-	TRBV9	TGTGCCAGCAGGCCGGGGTTCTACAATGAGCAGTTCTTC	CASRPGFYNEQFF
TRBJ1-1	-	-	TRBV6-5	TGTGCCAGCGGGAGGCCGCCCACTGAAGCTTTCTTT	CASGRPPTEAFF
TRBJ2-5	-	TRBD1	TRBV28	TGTGCCAGCAGTTTAGGGGGGACAGGGGGCTACCAAGAGACCCAGTACTTC	CASSLGGTGGYQETQYF